This T cell receptor (beta chain) was obtained from a study of shared clonotypes between healthy human individuals. The CD4+ fraction was divided into a CD45RA+ naive subset and a CD45RA-negative memory subset. Clones were sequenced by immunoSEQ multiplex PCR, and TCRdb holds only the in-frame ones, with some missing. The repertoire includes roughly 700,000 clones, approximately 79% of them detected once, and under 2% sits in the top ten. The CDR3 has 12 residues. V dropped 8 bases and J dropped 8; count of bases not matched to a gene: 8. The germline V gene has CDR1 GTSNPN and CDR2 SVGIG (reference sequence).

The rearrangement joins TRBV30 to TRBJ1-4, with 7 bases fitting TRBD1. This clonotype originated in a woman aged 25 to 39 in good health. Material for sequencing was memory CD4+ T cells sorted from blood. The subset is: CD45RA-negative fraction. The CDR3 DNA follows: TGTGCCGCCGGGACAGTGGGCGAAAAACTGTTTTTT. Translating gives CAAGTVGEKLFF.